This T cell receptor beta chain originates from a study of T cell responses to AZD1222 COVID-19 vaccine. Study findings and constraints: Spike-specific TCR repertoires showed rising breadth and depth after two AZD1222 doses.

CDR1 and CDR2 from the germline V gene are MDHEN and SYDVKM. The CDR3 runs to 14 residues. Trimming cost V 5 bases and J 1 base; bases outside gene matches: 2. In the case of this clone: Its antigen is unknown.

The method was immunoSEQ multiplex PCR; TCRdb's version includes in-frame clones alone and lacks a portion of them. The table shows approximately 77,000 clones, with about 91% occurring only once. The chain recombines TRBV28 with TRBJ2-4; 7 bases line up with TRBD1. This receptor was identified in an adult in good health. Sequenced material: peripheral blood, taken on day 0 of MenACWY control vaccination. CDR3 DNA: TGTGCCAGCAGTCCGGACAGGGCCAAAAACATTCAGTACTTC. Translation gives CASSPDRAKNIQYF.